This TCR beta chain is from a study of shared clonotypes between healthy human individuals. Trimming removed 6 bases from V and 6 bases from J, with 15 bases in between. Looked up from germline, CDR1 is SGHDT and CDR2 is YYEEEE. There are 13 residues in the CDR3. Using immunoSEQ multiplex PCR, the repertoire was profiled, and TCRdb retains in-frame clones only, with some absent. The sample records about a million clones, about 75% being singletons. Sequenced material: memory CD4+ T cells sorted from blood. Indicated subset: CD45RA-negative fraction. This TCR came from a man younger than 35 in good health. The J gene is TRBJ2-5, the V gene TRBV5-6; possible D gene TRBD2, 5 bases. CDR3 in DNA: TGTGCCAGCAACGACCGTCTCGGGAAGACCCAGTACTTC. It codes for CASNDRLGKTQYF.